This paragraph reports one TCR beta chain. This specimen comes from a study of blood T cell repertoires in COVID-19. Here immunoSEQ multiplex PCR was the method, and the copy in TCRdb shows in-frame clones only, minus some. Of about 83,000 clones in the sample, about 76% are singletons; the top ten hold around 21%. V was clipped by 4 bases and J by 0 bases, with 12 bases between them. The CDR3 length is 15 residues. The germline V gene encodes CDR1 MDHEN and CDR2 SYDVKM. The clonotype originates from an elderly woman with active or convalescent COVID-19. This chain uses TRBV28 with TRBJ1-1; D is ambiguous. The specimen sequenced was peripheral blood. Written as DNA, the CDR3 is TGTGCCAGCAGTTCCTCAGGTCAGATGAACACTGAAGCTTTCTTT. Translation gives CASSSSGQMNTEAFF.